Each of the 15 T cell receptor beta chains below was sequenced from the same sample in a study of blood T cell repertoires in COVID-19. TCRdb's table, derived via immunoSEQ multiplex PCR, lists solely in-frame clones and lacks some. This sample has under 300,000 clones, with approximately 84% found just once. What was sequenced was peripheral blood. The receptors stem from a human donor with COVID-19, enrolled during active disease. The donor label of this sample is uncertain.

This clone was seen a handful of times. The rearrangement uses TRBV6-5 and TRBJ2-1; 9 bases are shared with TRBD1. V was clipped by 9 bases and J by 6 bases; unmatched bases: 6. Germline values: CDR1 MNHEY, CDR2 SVGAGI. The CDR3 extends over 13 amino acids. Here the CDR3 reads CASTPGQGNEQFF. In nucleotides, the CDR3 is TGTGCCAGTACCCCGGGACAGGGCAATGAGCAGTTCTTC.

This rearrangement joins TRBV21-1 to TRBJ2-7; the table's D call, TRBD2, has no DNA check behind it. TRBV21-1 is a pseudogene segment. The CDR3 has 19 residues. CDR3 bases: TGTGCCAGCAGCAAAGGGATTCTTGGGCGGGAGGGGTTATTCCACGAGCAGTACTTC. It codes for CASSKGILGREGLFHEQYF.

This clone was seen more than once but under ten times. The chain joins TRBV5-1 to TRBJ2-2; 10 nucleotides match TRBD1. J was trimmed by 6 bases and V by 4 bases; bases with no gene match: 6. From germline, CDR1 is SGHRS and CDR2 YFSETQ. This CDR3 comprises 15 residues. CDR3 in DNA: TGCGCCAGCAGCATTGACAGGGGGCGCTCCGGGGAGCTGTTTTTT. This gives the protein CASSIDRGRSGELFF.

The rearrangement links TRBV11-2 to TRBJ1-1; no reliable D call. Germline assignment: CDR1 SGHAT and CDR2 FQNNGV. The CDR3 sequence is 15 residues long. The germline V and J ends were trimmed by 6 bases and 2 bases, with 16 bases remaining between them. CDR3 bases: TGTGCCAGCAGGCGTCTAGAGTTAGTAAACACTGAAGCTTTCTTT. Protein sequence: CASRRLELVNTEAFF.

The chain is built from TRBV6-2 or TRBV6-3 and TRBJ2-6, with D perhaps matching TRBD2 (5 bases). Trimming left V 0 bases short and J 0 bases short, with 6 bases between. CDR1 and CDR2 from the germline V gene are MNHEY and SVGEGT. This CDR3 contains 16 residues. The CDR3 protein is CASSYSGGSGANVLTF. The CDR3 coding sequence is TGTGCCAGCAGTTACTCCGGAGGCTCTGGGGCCAACGTCCTGACTTTC.

The chain links TRBV13 to TRBJ2-2; unclear D gene. Germline loops: CDR1 PRHDT, CDR2 FYEKMQ (reference sequence). V lost 2 bases and J lost 6, with 7 bases in between. This CDR3 has 13 amino acids. Here the CDR3 DNA reads TGTGCCAGCAGCTTACTCCGTGCCGGGGAGCTGTTTTTT. Amino acids: CASSLLRAGELFF.

The V call is TRBV4-3, the J call TRBJ1-2, with 11 bases identical to TRBD1. After removal of 2 bases from V and 6 bases from J, the junction contained 8 bases not matched to a gene. This CDR3 has 16 residues. CDR1 is LGHNA and CDR2 is YSLEER in the germline V gene. CDR3 amino acids: CASSQRSGQGAHGYTF. The CDR3 DNA sequence: TGCGCCAGCAGCCAACGGTCCGGACAGGGGGCCCATGGCTACACCTTC.

V usage is TRBV19 and J usage is TRBJ2-1, with TRBD2 matching over 7 bases. The CDR3 runs to 14 residues. V gave up 3 bases and J gave up 7 bases; unmatched junction bases: 6. Germline V gene sequence: CDR1 LNHDA, CDR2 SQIVND (reference sequence). The CDR3 spells CASSMAGERNEQFF. DNA for the CDR3: TGTGCCAGTAGTATGGCGGGGGAAAGAAATGAGCAGTTCTTC.

The chain recombines TRBV19 with TRBJ1-2, with D maybe TRBD1 (5 bases). This CDR3 is 14 amino acids long. Deletions cut 5 bases from V and 4 bases from J, with 14 bases between. Germline V gives CDR1 LNHDA, CDR2 SQIVND (reference sequence). The CDR3 protein is CASSPSRVPYGYTF. Written as DNA, the CDR3 is TGTGCCAGTAGTCCCTCCAGGGTCCCCTATGGCTACACCTTC.

V usage is TRBV11-2 and J usage is TRBJ1-5; no clear D. Germline V gene data show CDR1 as SGHAT and CDR2 as FQNNGV. The length of the CDR3 is 15 residues. V lost 5 bases and J 11 bases, leaving 22 bases between the germline ends. CDR3 sequence (DNA): TGTGCCAGCAGCCTCGGTCAACCCCCCCAAGTGACCCAGCATTTT. Amino acid sequence: CASSLGQPPQVTQHF. Full variable domain (outside the CDR3, taken from reference TRBV11-2 and TRBJ1-5): EAGVAQSPRYKIIEKRQSVAFWCNPISGHATLYWYQQILGQGPKLLIQFQNNGVVDDSQLPKDRFSAERLKGVDSTLKIQPAKLEDSAVYLCASSLGQPPQVTQHFGDGTRLSIL.

The rearrangement uses TRBV15 and TRBJ2-1; 11 nucleotides line up with TRBD2. This CDR3 is 15 amino acids long. The germline CDR1 and CDR2 sequences are LNHNV and YYDKDF (reference sequence). V gave up 5 bases and J gave up 5 bases; unmatched junction bases: 5. The CDR3 is CATSLLLAGDNEQFF. CDR3 bases: TGTGCCACCAGCCTCCTACTAGCGGGGGACAATGAGCAGTTCTTC.

The chain couples TRBV5-5 to TRBJ1-4; D remains unclear. The CDR3 runs to 14 residues. Per the germline V gene, CDR1 is SGHKS and CDR2 is YYEKEE (reference sequence). V was trimmed by 4 bases and J by 4 bases, leaving 11 bases between them. CDR3 sequence reads: CASSLRAINEKLFF. Written as DNA, the CDR3 is TGTGCCAGCAGCCTGAGGGCCATTAATGAAAAACTGTTTTTT.

V gene TRBV28 combines with J gene TRBJ1-6, with 7 bases identical to TRBD1. The CDR3 has 13 amino acids. CDR1 and CDR2 from the germline V gene are MDHEN and SYDVKM. Trimming took 5 bases from V and 14 from J; bases not matched to a gene: 9. The CDR3 sequence: CASSQGGYGALHF. The CDR3 DNA sequence: TGTGCCAGCAGTCAGGGGGGCTATGGGGCCCTCCACTTT.

The V gene is TRBV10-1, the J gene TRBJ2-1, with D possibly being TRBD1 (6 bases). This CDR3 is built from 16 residues. The germline V and J ends were trimmed by 4 bases and 4 bases, with 17 bases remaining between them. CDR1 WNHNN and CDR2 SYGVQD come from the germline V gene (reference sequence). The CDR3 nucleotides are TGCGCCAGCAGTGGATCGACAGGACCCTTTTACAATGAGCAGTTCTTC. It yields the protein CASSGSTGPFYNEQFF.

The rearrangement joins TRBV30 to TRBJ2-3, with 8 nucleotides matching TRBD1. Trimming at V came to 4 bases and at J to 0 bases, leaving 15 bases not matched to a gene. The CDR3 totals 18 residues. Germline-derived CDR1 and CDR2 are GTSNPN and SVGIG (reference sequence). The CDR3 protein is CAWNGQGALTFSTDTQYF. For the CDR3, the DNA is TGTGCCTGGAATGGCCAGGGGGCCCTGACCTTTAGCACAGATACGCAGTATTTT.